Listed below are T cell receptor beta chains from one sample, sequenced in a study of T cell responses to AZD1222 COVID-19 vaccine. Only in-frame clones appear in the TCRdb table, and some are missing; sequencing was by immunoSEQ multiplex PCR. The sample lists roughly 100,000 clones, roughly 90% occurring once. The sample was peripheral blood, taken on day 0 of AZD1222 vaccination. Every receptor here comes from an adult in good health. Both conserved end residues are part of each CDR3. Each record gives: V gene, J gene, D gene, clone size, CDR3 DNA, CDR3 protein. D genes are given only for firm matches. Only some rows state a clone size, as once, few, many or a class for expanded clones.

V: TRBV7-9
J: TRBJ2-1
D: NA
size: NA
DNA: TGTGCCAGCAGCTTACGGGGCGCGAATGAGCAGTTCTTC
CDR3: CASSLRGANEQFF

V: TRBV11-3
J: TRBJ2-1
D: NA
size: NA
DNA: TGTGCCAGCAGCCCAAACAAAGAAGGGGTCTACAATGAGCAGTTCTTC
CDR3: CASSPNKEGVYNEQFF

V: TRBV6-5
J: TRBJ1-2
D: TRBD1
size: NA
DNA: TGTGCCAGCAGTTACACAGGGGCCTATGGCTACACCTTC
CDR3: CASSYTGAYGYTF

V: TRBV4-2
J: TRBJ2-2
D: NA
size: NA
DNA: TGTGCCAGCAGTCAAGGGGGCGGGGGTCCCGGGGAGCTGTTTTTT
CDR3: CASSQGGGGPGELFF

V: TRBV30
J: TRBJ2-7
D: NA
size: NA
DNA: TGTGCCTGCCCTCGAGTGGGGACGACCTACGAGCAGTACTTC
CDR3: CACPRVGTTYEQYF

V: TRBV2
J: TRBJ1-1
D: NA
size: NA
DNA: TGTGCCAGCAGTGAGGTTAAGGGGAAGATTGAAGCTTTCTTT
CDR3: CASSEVKGKIEAFF

V: TRBV5-1
J: TRBJ2-7
D: TRBD1
size: NA
DNA: TGCGCCAGCAGACGGACAGGGGGCCTCGAGCAGTACTTC
CDR3: CASRRTGGLEQYF

V: TRBV4-1
J: TRBJ1-2
D: TRBD1
size: NA
DNA: TGCGCCAGCAGCCAGCCGGGACAGGGTATCGATGGCTACACCTTC
CDR3: CASSQPGQGIDGYTF

V: TRBV5-1
J: TRBJ2-1
D: TRBD1
size: NA
DNA: TGCGCCAGCAGCCCCCCCCTACAGGGGGGCAATGAGCAGTTCTTC
CDR3: CASSPPLQGGNEQFF

V: TRBV19
J: TRBJ1-1
D: TRBD1
size: NA
DNA: TGTGCCAGTAGTATGTCCAGTGGACAGGGAGGGACTGAAGCTTTCTTT
CDR3: CASSMSSGQGGTEAFF

V: TRBV11-2
J: TRBJ2-7
D: NA
size: NA
DNA: TGTGCCAGCAGCTACGGGGACAACTCCTACGAGCAGTACTTC
CDR3: CASSYGDNSYEQYF

V: TRBV7-7
J: TRBJ1-3
D: TRBD1
size: NA
DNA: TGTGCCAGCAGCACAGGGGCTGGAAACACCATATATTTT
CDR3: CASSTGAGNTIYF

V: TRBV6-1
J: TRBJ2-3
D: TRBD2
size: NA
DNA: TGTGCCAGCAGTGAACTAGCGGGGGGGCTAGCCACAGATACGCAGTATTTT
CDR3: CASSELAGGLATDTQYF

V: TRBV3-1/TRBV3-2
J: TRBJ1-3
D: NA
size: NA
DNA: TGTGCCAGCAGCCAACTAACGGGGGCAGGTGGAAACACCATATATTTT
CDR3: CASSQLTGAGGNTIYF

V: TRBV29-1
J: TRBJ2-7
D: NA
size: NA
DNA: TGCAGCGTTGAAGGGGGCCTCTCCTACGAGCAGTACTTC
CDR3: CSVEGGLSYEQYF

V: TRBV5-1
J: TRBJ2-7
D: NA
size: NA
DNA: TGCGCCAGCAGCAACTCCGGGACCCAAGAGCAGTACTTC
CDR3: CASSNSGTQEQYF

V: TRBV3-1/TRBV3-2
J: TRBJ2-1
D: NA
size: NA
DNA: TGTGCCAGCAGCCACGTGACAGTCCATGAGCAGTTCTTC
CDR3: CASSHVTVHEQFF

V: TRBV6-5
J: TRBJ1-5
D: NA
size: NA
DNA: TGTGCCAGCAGTCCACACAGGGACAATCAGCCCCAGCATTTT
CDR3: CASSPHRDNQPQHF

V: TRBV11-2
J: TRBJ1-1
D: NA
size: NA
DNA: TGTGCCAGCAGCCCGTACGGCGAGGGTATAGCTTTCTTT
CDR3: CASSPYGEGIAFF

V: TRBV11-1
J: TRBJ2-3
D: TRBD2
size: NA
DNA: TGTGCCAGCAGCTTAGCTGCTAGCGGTAACACAGATACGCAGTATTTT
CDR3: CASSLAASGNTDTQYF

V: TRBV18
J: TRBJ1-1
D: TRBD1
size: few
DNA: TGTGCCAGCTCACTCGGACAGGCGGCGTATAGTGAAGCTTTCTTT
CDR3: CASSLGQAAYSEAFF

V: TRBV3-1/TRBV3-2
J: TRBJ2-5
D: NA
size: NA
DNA: TGTGCCAGCAGTCAGACAGCTTCCCAAGAGACCCAGTACTTC
CDR3: CASSQTASQETQYF

V: TRBV9
J: TRBJ2-5
D: TRBD2
size: NA
DNA: TGTGCCAGCAGCGTCGGGGTGGGAGGGGAGACCCAGTACTTC
CDR3: CASSVGVGGETQYF

V: TRBV4-1
J: TRBJ1-3
D: NA
size: NA
DNA: TGCGCCAGCAGCCCTCGGGGGACAACAAGCTCTGGAAACACCATATATTTT
CDR3: CASSPRGTTSSGNTIYF

V: TRBV6-5
J: TRBJ2-1
D: TRBD1
size: NA
DNA: TGTGCCAGCATGAGAGCGGGACAGGGGTACAATGAGCAGTTCTTC
CDR3: CASMRAGQGYNEQFF